This entry features one T cell receptor (beta chain) sequence. The same CDR3 arises from other DNA sequences in this sample as well. This table comes from immunoSEQ multiplex PCR, and its TCRdb copy is limited to in-frame clones, with some not included. The sample has some 99,000 clones, about 84% seen once. V dropped 1 base and J dropped 1 base, with 9 bases sitting between them. This CDR3 comprises 15 residues. Per the germline V gene, CDR1 is SGHTS and CDR2 is YDEGEE. This record belongs to a study of blood T cell repertoires in COVID-19. Study-wide background: T cells, B-cell-depleted T cells, or PBMCs supplied cDNA or gDNA.

This clonotype was sampled from a woman of 80 years or more with acute or convalescent COVID-19. The chain recombines TRBV5-8 with TRBJ1-5; tentative D call: TRBD1 (5 bases). Sequenced input: peripheral blood. The CDR3 loop reads CASSLRGRSNQPQHF. The CDR3 nucleotides are TGTGCCAGCAGCTTGCGGGGGAGGAGCAATCAGCCCCAGCATTTT.